A selection of T cell receptor beta chains follows, all from one sample in a study of control samples from healthy donors and cancer patients. The table came from immunoSEQ multiplex PCR; TCRdb's copy has only in-frame clones and leaves some out. The profile shows roughly 120,000 clones, 85% to 90% of them singletons. The sequenced sample consisted of blood. These receptors came from a woman in her 70s in good health. CDR3s include the opening cysteine and the closing phenylalanine or tryptophan. A D gene is named only where the DNA matches it firmly. Size tells how often a clone was seen (once, few, many) or the class of an expanded clone, and some rows leave it out.

size	V	D	J	CDR3	DNA
NA	TRBV6-5	NA	TRBJ1-4	CASSYSGGINEKLFF	TGTGCCAGCAGTTACTCGGGGGGGATTAATGAAAAACTGTTTTTT
once	TRBV4-3	NA	TRBJ2-2	CASSQVMAPTGELFF	TGCGCCAGCAGCCAAGTTATGGCCCCCACCGGGGAGCTGTTTTTT
NA	TRBV7-8	NA	TRBJ2-7	CASSLRILSYEQYF	TGTGCCAGCAGCTTAAGGATCCTCTCCTACGAGCAGTACTTC
NA	TRBV5-1	TRBD2	TRBJ2-7	CASSPGPSGGDLYEQYF	TGCGCCAGCAGCCCGGGACCCAGCGGGGGAGATCTCTACGAGCAGTACTTC
once	TRBV5-4	NA	TRBJ1-2	CASSLDSYGYTF	TGTGCCAGCAGCTTGGACAGCTATGGCTACACCTTC
NA	TRBV7-9	NA	TRBJ2-1	CASSPGTLSSYNEQFF	TGTGCCAGCAGTCCCGGGACACTGAGCTCCTACAATGAGCAGTTCTTC
NA	TRBV7-9	NA	TRBJ1-1	CASSRDENTEAFF	TGTGCCAGCAGCCGGGACGAGAACACTGAAGCTTTCTTT
NA	TRBV7-8	TRBD1	TRBJ1-5	CASSLGGTGGRQPQHF	TGTGCCAGCAGCTTAGGTGGGACAGGGGGCCGGCAGCCCCAGCATTTT
NA	TRBV12-2	NA	TRBJ1-5	CASRCQGESNQPQHF	TGTGCAAGTCGCTGTCAGGGGGAGAGCAATCAGCCCCAGCATTTT
once	TRBV4-3	NA	TRBJ2-1	CASSQEPSRGEQFF	TGCGCCAGCAGCCAAGAACCTTCACGGGGAGAGCAGTTCTTC
NA	TRBV27	TRBD2	TRBJ2-7	CASSLLAGGPSYEQYF	TGTGCCAGCAGTTTATTAGCGGGGGGGCCCTCCTACGAGCAGTACTTC
NA	TRBV6-5	NA	TRBJ1-5	CASSTDYDQPQHF	TGTGCCAGCAGTACGGATTACGATCAGCCCCAGCATTTT
NA	TRBV7-3	NA	TRBJ2-3	CASSLNPGNTDTQYF	TGTGCCAGCAGCTTAAATCCGGGAAACACAGATACGCAGTATTTT
NA	TRBV7-9	NA	TRBJ1-4	CAGTRGGGEKLFF	TGTGCCGGGACTCGGGGGGGCGGTGAAAAACTGTTTTTT
NA	TRBV9	NA	TRBJ1-1	CASSVEPMNTEAFF	TGTGCCAGCAGCGTTGAGCCAATGAACACTGAAGCTTTCTTT
NA	TRBV5-1	NA	TRBJ1-1	CASSKQGLNTEAFF	TGCGCCAGCAGCAAACAGGGATTGAACACTGAAGCTTTCTTT
NA	TRBV19	TRBD1	TRBJ1-4	CASRPRRGLNEKLFF	TGTGCCAGTAGGCCGCGGAGGGGGCTTAATGAAAAACTGTTTTTT
NA	TRBV11-1	NA	TRBJ2-5	CASSLPRAGGETQYF	TGTGCCAGCAGCTTACCCCGGGCCGGGGGAGAGACCCAGTACTTC
NA	TRBV10-3	NA	TRBJ2-5	CAISESKLYGQETQYF	TGTGCCATCAGTGAGTCGAAATTGTACGGGCAAGAGACCCAGTACTTC
NA	TRBV7-3	NA	TRBJ1-2	CASSLEQGYGYTF	TGTGCCAGCAGCTTAGAACAGGGCTATGGCTACACCTTC
NA	TRBV28	NA	TRBJ1-3	CASSSAQDPTIYF	TGTGCCAGCAGCTCGGCACAGGACCCCACCATATATTTT
NA	TRBV3-1/TRBV3-2	TRBD1	TRBJ1-1	CASSQDLRTGGAGRAFF	TGTGCCAGCAGCCAAGATCTCCGGACAGGGGGCGCGGGGAGGGCTTTCTTT
NA	TRBV21-1	NA	TRBJ1-3	CVSSNLDRNSGNTIYF	TGTGTCAGCAGCAACTTAGACAGAAACTCTGGAAACACCATATATTTT
NA	TRBV7-9	NA	TRBJ2-5	CASSFGEETQYF	TGTGCCAGCAGCTTCGGTGAAGAGACCCAGTACTTC
NA	TRBV12-3/TRBV12-4	NA	TRBJ2-3	CASSGDSTDTQYF	TGTGCCAGCAGTGGGGACAGCACAGATACGCAGTATTTT
NA	TRBV15	TRBD2	TRBJ2-1	CATSRDGAGGYNEQFF	TGTGCCACCAGCAGAGATGGGGCGGGGGGGTACAATGAGCAGTTCTTC
NA	TRBV7-3	NA	TRBJ2-5	CASSPGSLETQYF	TGTGCCAGCAGTCCCGGGTCTCTAGAGACCCAGTACTTC
NA	TRBV6-1	TRBD1	TRBJ1-1	CASSEIVRGLVNTEAFF	TGTGCCAGCAGTGAGATAGTCAGGGGGTTAGTGAACACTGAAGCTTTCTTT
few	TRBV7-2	NA	TRBJ1-1	CASNFILNTEAFF	TGTGCCAGCAACTTTATACTGAACACTGAAGCTTTCTTT
NA	TRBV7-8	NA	TRBJ2-6	CASSSTVANVLTF	TGTGCCAGCAGCAGCACCGTCGCCAACGTCCTGACTTTC
NA	TRBV5-1	TRBD1	TRBJ2-3	CASRLFGTGTDTQYF	TGCGCCAGCAGATTGTTCGGGACAGGGACCGATACGCAGTATTTT
once	TRBV4-1	TRBD1	TRBJ1-1	CASSQGLGGIGVAFF	TGCGCCAGCAGCCAGGGTTTAGGGGGCATAGGCGTAGCTTTCTTT
NA	TRBV25-1	NA	TRBJ1-4	CASQGWEKLFF	TGTGCCAGCCAAGGGTGGGAAAAACTGTTTTTT
NA	TRBV7-2	NA	TRBJ1-2	CASSLERGPYYGYTF	TGTGCCAGCAGCTTAGAACGAGGACCGTACTATGGCTACACCTTC
NA	TRBV11-2	TRBD1	TRBJ1-6	CATATGVPYNSPLHF	TGTGCCACCGCTACAGGGGTCCCTTATAATTCACCCCTCCACTTT
NA	TRBV6-5	TRBD1	TRBJ1-4	CASSPGGTTNEKLFF	TGTGCCAGCAGCCCAGGGGGTACAACTAATGAAAAACTGTTTTTT
few	TRBV2	TRBD2	TRBJ2-7	CASTQGIGTSNEQYF	TGTGCCAGCACCCAAGGGATCGGGACTAGCAACGAGCAGTACTTC
NA	TRBV29-1	TRBD2	TRBJ2-1	CSVESVSSGGGHEQFF	TGCAGCGTTGAGTCAGTGTCTAGCGGGGGGGGCCATGAGCAGTTCTTC
NA	TRBV3-1/TRBV3-2	TRBD2	TRBJ2-3	CASQGLTGDTQYF	TGTGCCAGCCAGGGACTAACCGGAGATACGCAGTATTTT
NA	TRBV5-5	NA	TRBJ1-5	CASSTGGGRQPQHF	TGTGCCAGCAGCACCGGTGGGGGCCGGCAGCCCCAGCATTTT
NA	TRBV5-5	NA	TRBJ2-7	CASREFQGSYEQYF	TGTGCCAGCAGGGAGTTCCAGGGCTCCTACGAGCAGTACTTC
NA	TRBV7-9	TRBD2	TRBJ2-3	CASSSSSGPTDTQYF	TGTGCCAGCAGCTCCTCTAGCGGACCCACAGATACGCAGTATTTT
NA	TRBV5-1	NA	TRBJ1-6	CASSSTGYNSPLHF	TGCGCCAGCAGCTCAACAGGCTATAATTCACCCCTCCACTTT
NA	TRBV7-2	TRBD1	TRBJ1-2	CASSLTRSGTGTF	TGTGCCAGCAGCCTTACCCGCAGCGGGACAGGGACCTTC
NA	TRBV9	NA	TRBJ2-5	CASSLGGALETQYF	TGTGCCAGCAGCCTGGGGGGGGCTTTGGAGACCCAGTACTTC
NA	TRBV2	TRBD1	TRBJ1-2	CAGRQGADYGYTF	TGTGCCGGGAGACAGGGGGCTGACTATGGCTACACCTTC
NA	TRBV6-5	NA	TRBJ1-4	CASRTERGYNEKLFF	TGTGCCAGCAGGACGGAAAGGGGGTATAATGAAAAACTGTTTTTT
NA	TRBV19	TRBD1	TRBJ1-2	CASSVNRGPSGYTF	TGTGCCAGTAGTGTCAACAGGGGGCCCTCTGGCTACACCTTC
NA	TRBV5-5	NA	TRBJ2-6	CASSLEGSSGANVLTF	TGTGCCAGCAGCTTGGAGGGCAGCTCTGGGGCCAACGTCCTGACTTTC
NA	TRBV13	TRBD2	TRBJ2-5	CASSSRLAGGPGETQYF	TGTGCCAGCAGCTCCCGACTAGCGGGGGGGCCGGGGGAGACCCAGTACTTC
NA	TRBV10-3	TRBD2	TRBJ2-2	CAISEWSGGSGELFF	TGTGCCATCAGTGAGTGGAGCGGGGGATCCGGGGAGCTGTTTTTT
NA	TRBV2	NA	TRBJ1-2	CASALNGYTF	TGTGCCAGCGCCCTCAATGGCTACACCTTC
once	TRBV3-1/TRBV3-2	NA	TRBJ1-2	CASSPGDYGYTF	TGTGCCAGCAGCCCAGGGGACTATGGCTACACCTTC